This T cell receptor beta chain was identified in a study of CD8+CD57+ T cells in acquired aplastic anemia. Study conclusions and caveats: Patients and controls had CD8+ Simpson's diversity values that were not significantly distinct.

CD8+CD57+ cell expansion had been shown by flow cytometry in patients chosen for sequencing. The use of genomic DNA as template underpinned the TCR beta VDJ and CDR3 profiling. Using its own MiXCR run on the reads, TCRdb lists one record per CDR3 protein. The table shows 200,000 or so distinct CDR3 sequences, with roughly 50% occurring only once. This clonotype occurred many times. Its specificity is unknown. Between the trimmed V and J ends, which lost 1 base and 4 bases, there was a span of 14 bases. The CDR3 is 15 amino acids. Germline assignment: CDR1 SGHRS and CDR2 YFSETQ. The chain has TRBV5-1 and TRBJ2-5; maybe TRBD1 (7 bases). The clonotype originates from a human donor with aplastic anemia. Sequencing used sorted CD4+, CD8+, or CD8+CD57+ T cells (not recorded which) from PBMCs. The CDR3 bases are TGCGCCAGCAGCTTGCGCGGGGCAGGGGGAGAGACCCAGTACTTC. Its protein product is CASSLRGAGGETQYF.